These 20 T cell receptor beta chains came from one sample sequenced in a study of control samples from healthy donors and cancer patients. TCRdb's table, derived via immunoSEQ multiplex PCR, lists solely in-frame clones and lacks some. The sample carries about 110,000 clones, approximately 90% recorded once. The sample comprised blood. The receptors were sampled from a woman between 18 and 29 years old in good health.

CDR3 coding DNA: TGCGCCAGCAGCCAAGTAAACGCAGGGTTCGGGGAGCCCCAGCATTTT. Translated, it gives CASSQVNAGFGEPQHF. The chain uses TRBV4-1 and TRBJ1-5; tentative D call: TRBD1 (5 bases). The length of the CDR3 is 16 residues. With 1 base removed from V and 8 bases from J, the gap between germline ends came to 18 bases. The germline V gene encodes CDR1 MGHRA and CDR2 YSYEKL.

DNA of the CDR3: TGTGCCAGCACCCTGAACGACCCGGGGGGGCCCGGTTACAATGAGCAGTTCTTC. It encodes CASTLNDPGGPGYNEQFF. The chain recombines TRBV28 with TRBJ2-1; 8 nucleotides match TRBD2. CDR1 and CDR2 (germline): MDHEN, SYDVKM. The CDR3 spans 18 residues. Germline trimming cut 7 bases from V and 4 bases from J; bases unmatched to any gene: 18.

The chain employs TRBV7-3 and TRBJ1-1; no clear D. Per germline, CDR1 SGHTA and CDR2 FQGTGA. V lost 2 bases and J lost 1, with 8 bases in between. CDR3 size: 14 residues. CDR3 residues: CASSLGRQNTEAFF. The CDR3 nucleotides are TGTGCCAGCAGCTTAGGTCGGCAGAACACTGAAGCTTTCTTT.

The CDR3 nucleotides read TGTGCCAGCAGCTCACCGGGACAACGCGTAGCTTTCTTT. Translated, it gives CASSSPGQRVAFF. The chain uses TRBV7-2 and TRBJ1-1, with D perhaps TRBD1 (6 bases). The germline gives CDR1 SGHTA, CDR2 FQGNSA. With 4 bases removed from V and 10 bases from J, the gap between germline ends came to 16 bases. The CDR3 is 13 amino acids.

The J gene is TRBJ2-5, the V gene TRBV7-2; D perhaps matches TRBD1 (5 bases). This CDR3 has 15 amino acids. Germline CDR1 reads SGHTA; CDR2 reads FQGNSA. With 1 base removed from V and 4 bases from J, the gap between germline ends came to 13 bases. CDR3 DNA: TGTGCCAGCAGCTTAGGGCAGGGTTCTCCAGAGACCCAGTACTTC. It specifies CASSLGQGSPETQYF.

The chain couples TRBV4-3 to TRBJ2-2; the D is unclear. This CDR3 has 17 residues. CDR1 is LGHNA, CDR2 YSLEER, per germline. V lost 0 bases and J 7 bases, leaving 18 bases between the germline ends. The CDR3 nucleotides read TGCGCCAGCAGCCAAGAAATGGGCCGGGCCCTATTCGGGGAGCTGTTTTTT. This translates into CASSQEMGRALFGELFF.

As DNA, the CDR3 is TGTGCCAGCAGCAAGAGGGCAGAGACCTACGAGCAGTACTTC. Translated: CASSKRAETYEQYF. The chain couples TRBV21-1 to TRBJ2-7; the table's D call, TRBD2, was not checked against the DNA. TRBV21-1 is reported as a pseudogene. The CDR3 spans 14 residues.

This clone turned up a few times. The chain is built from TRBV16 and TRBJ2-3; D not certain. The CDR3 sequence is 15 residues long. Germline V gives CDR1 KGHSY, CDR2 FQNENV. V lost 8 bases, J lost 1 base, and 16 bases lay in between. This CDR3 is CASVDVDTRTDTQYF. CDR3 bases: TGTGCCAGCGTGGATGTTGACACTCGCACAGATACGCAGTATTTT.

The CDR3 DNA sequence: TGTGCCAGCAGTTTTTTCAGCTCCCATATTAGAAACACCATATATTTT. Its translation: CASSFFSSHIRNTIYF. The gene calls are TRBV28 and TRBJ1-3; unclear D gene. Trimming took 3 bases from V and 5 from J, leaving 17 bases between them. CDR1 is MDHEN, CDR2 SYDVKM, per germline. The CDR3 covers 16 residues. The complete variable domain, with remaining parts taken from reference TRBV28 and TRBJ1-3, reads DVKVTQSSRYLVKRTGEKVFLECVQDMDHENMFWYRQDPGLGLRLIYFSYDVKMKEKGDIPEGYSVSREKKERFSLILESASTNQTSMYLCASSFFSSHIRNTIYFGEGSWLTVV.

As DNA, the CDR3 is TGTGCCAGCAGCGTCGACAGTTTGAGTACGCAGTATTTT. This gives the protein CASSVDSLSTQYF. The chain combines TRBV9 with TRBJ2-3; a possible D gene is TRBD1 (5 bases). V was pared by 2 bases and J by 8 bases, with 12 bases between. This CDR3 region has 13 residues. Germline V gene sequence: CDR1 SGDLS, CDR2 YYNGEE.

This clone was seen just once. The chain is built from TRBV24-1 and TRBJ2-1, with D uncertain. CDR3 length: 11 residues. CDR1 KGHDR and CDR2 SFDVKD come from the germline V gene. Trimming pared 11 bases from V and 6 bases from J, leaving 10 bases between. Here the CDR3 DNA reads TGTGCCAAGTACGGGCCCAATGAGCAGTTCTTC. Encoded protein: CAKYGPNEQFF.

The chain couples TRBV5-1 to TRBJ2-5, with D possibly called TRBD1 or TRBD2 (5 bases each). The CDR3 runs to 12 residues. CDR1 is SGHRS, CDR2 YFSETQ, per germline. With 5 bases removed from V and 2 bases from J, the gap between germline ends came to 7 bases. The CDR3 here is CASRGEQETQYF. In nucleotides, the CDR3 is TGCGCCAGCAGGGGGGAACAAGAGACCCAGTACTTC. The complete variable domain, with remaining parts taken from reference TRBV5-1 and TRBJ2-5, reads KAGVTQTPRYLIKTRGQQVTLSCSPISGHRSVSWYQQTPGQGLQFLFEYFSETQRNKGNFPGRFSGRQFSNSRSEMNVSTLELGDSALYLCASRGEQETQYFGPGTRLLVL.

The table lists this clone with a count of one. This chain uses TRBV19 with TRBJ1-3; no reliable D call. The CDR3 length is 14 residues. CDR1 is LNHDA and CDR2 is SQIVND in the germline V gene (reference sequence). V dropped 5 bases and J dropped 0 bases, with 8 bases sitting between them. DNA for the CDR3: TGTGCCAGTAGTTACCCGGACTCTGGAAACACCATATATTTT. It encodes CASSYPDSGNTIYF.

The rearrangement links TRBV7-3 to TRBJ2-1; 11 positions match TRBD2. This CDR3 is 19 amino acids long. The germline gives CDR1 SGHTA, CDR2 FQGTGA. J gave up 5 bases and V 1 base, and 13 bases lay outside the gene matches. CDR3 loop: CASSLKDLAGGGGHNEQFF. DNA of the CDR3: TGTGCCAGCAGCTTAAAAGATCTAGCGGGAGGAGGGGGACACAATGAGCAGTTCTTC.

The CDR3 DNA is TGTGCCAGCAGCTTAGAGACAGGGGTCGGGCAGTACTTC. Translation: CASSLETGVGQYF. V and J are TRBV7-2 and TRBJ2-7, with 8 bases fitting TRBD1. Germline V gene data show CDR1 as SGHTA and CDR2 as FQGNSA. There are 13 residues in the CDR3. The junction had 5 bases not matched to a gene; V was cut back by 1 base and J by 9 bases.

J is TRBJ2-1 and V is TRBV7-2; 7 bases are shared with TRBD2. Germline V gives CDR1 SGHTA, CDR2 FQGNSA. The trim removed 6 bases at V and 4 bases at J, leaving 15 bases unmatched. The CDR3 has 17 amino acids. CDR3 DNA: TGTGCCAGCAGTCCAACCCGGGGGGAGCGGAATTACAATGAGCAGTTCTTC. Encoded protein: CASSPTRGERNYNEQFF. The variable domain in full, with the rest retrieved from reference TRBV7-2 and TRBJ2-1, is GAGVSQSPSNKVTEKGKDVELRCDPISGHTALYWYRQSLGQGLEFLIYFQGNSAPDKSGLPSDRFSAERTGGSVSTLTIQRTQQEDSAVYLCASSPTRGERNYNEQFFGPGTRLTVL.

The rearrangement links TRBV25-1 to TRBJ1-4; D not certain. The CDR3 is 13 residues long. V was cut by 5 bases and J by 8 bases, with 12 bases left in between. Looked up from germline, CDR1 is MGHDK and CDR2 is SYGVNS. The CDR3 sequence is CASSPAFREKLFF. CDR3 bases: TGTGCCAGCAGTCCCGCGTTTCGGGAAAAACTGTTTTTT. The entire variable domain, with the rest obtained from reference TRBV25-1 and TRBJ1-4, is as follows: EADIYQTPRYLVIGTGKKITLECSQTMGHDKMYWYQQDPGMELHLIHYSYGVNSTEKGDLSSESTVSRIRTEHFPLTLESARPSHTSQYLCASSPAFREKLFFGSGTQLSVL.

The CDR3 sequence is CASSGGPISYEQYF. CDR3 coding DNA: TGCGCCAGCAGCGGGGGCCCCATCTCCTACGAGCAGTACTTC. The V call is TRBV4-1, the J call TRBJ2-7, with D possibly TRBD1 on 6 matching bases. CDR1 and CDR2 (germline): MGHRA, YSYEKL. The CDR3 runs to 14 residues. The germline V and J ends were trimmed by 5 bases and 0 bases, with 11 bases remaining between them.

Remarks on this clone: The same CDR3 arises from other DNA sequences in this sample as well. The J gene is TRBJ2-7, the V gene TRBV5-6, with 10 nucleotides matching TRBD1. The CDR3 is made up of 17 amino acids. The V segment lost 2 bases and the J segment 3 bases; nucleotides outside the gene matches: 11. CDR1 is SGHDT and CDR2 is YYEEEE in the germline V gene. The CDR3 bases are TGTGCCAGCAGCTTCGGGGGTGGGACAGGGGTCTACTACGAGCAGTACTTC. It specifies CASSFGGGTGVYYEQYF.

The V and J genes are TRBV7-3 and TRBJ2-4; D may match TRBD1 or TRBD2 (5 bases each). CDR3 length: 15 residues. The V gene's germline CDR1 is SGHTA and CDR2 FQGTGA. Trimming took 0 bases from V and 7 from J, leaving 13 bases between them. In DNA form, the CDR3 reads TGTGCCAGCAGCTTAACTGGGGGTTACCCTAACATTCAGTACTTC. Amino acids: CASSLTGGYPNIQYF.